Below, one T cell receptor (beta chain) is given with its context. Its antigen is as yet unknown. One junction end disagrees with the germline gene, perhaps due to a read error. The source of the sample is a study of CD8 T cells in ankylosing spondylitis. By quantitative 5'-RACE with molecular barcodes, the TCR beta libraries were made. TCRdb reprocessed the 5' RACE reads via MiXCR and lists one record per CDR3 protein. The sample includes about 150,000 distinct CDR3 sequences, approximately 32% of them seen just once. Whole-study findings and limits: Disease-linked clones reportedly concentrated significantly in matched ankylosing spondylitis synovial fluid. Ankylosing spondylitis blood appeared to be characterized by a TCR beta motif of under ten highly homologous variants.

The specimen sequenced was synovial fluid, either unsorted or a sorted T cell fraction (not recorded which). The sequence came from a male donor with ankylosing spondylitis.

The DNA of the CDR3 is TGTGCTAGCAGCTTAATGGGAGGGGGCGGCACAGATACGCAGTATTTT. This translates into CASSLMGGGGTDTQYF. The chain recombines TRBV7-7 with TRBJ2-3, with D possibly being TRBD1 or TRBD2 (7 bases each). CDR1 is SSHAT, CDR2 FNYEAQ, per germline (reference sequence). This CDR3 is built from 16 residues.